This T cell receptor beta chain was sequenced during a study of a mutant IDH1 vaccine in newly diagnosed glioma. As for the study in general: The initiation of vaccination occurred 4-6 weeks after radiotherapy alone, or with temozolomide cycles. Every participant had undergone radiotherapy, temozolomide, or both before, and most underwent both.

Regarding time point: week 35, safety follow-up. It was 300 ug of mutant IDH1 20-mer peptide that made up each vaccine dose, given with topical imiquimod. New WHO grade 3 or 4 astrocytomas that were IDH1-mutant and ATRX-lost had been found in donors. Germline lookup yields CDR1 MRHNA and CDR2 SNTAGT. The ends lost 6 bases at V and 4 bases at J; junction bases unmatched: 13. The CDR3 spans 17 residues. Regarding the study as a whole: Any relationship between pseudoprogression and changes in top peripheral T cell clonotypes seemed absent.

Method: immunoSEQ multiplex PCR; TCRdb's copy keeps in-frame clones and lacks some. Seen here are some 66,000 clones, around 84% observed once, and the top ten hold roughly 4%. Concerning this clone: Its target is unknown.

The gene calls are TRBV6-4 and TRBJ2-2; TRBD1 aligns across 8 bases. The TCR comes from a young man with glioma. The sequencing used PBMCs, collected from a glioma patient whose treatment included an IDH1 peptide vaccine. The CDR3 DNA reads TGTGCCAGCAGCCTAGTCGGCGGGACAGGCCGCACCGGGGAGCTGTTTTTT. It is translated as CASSLVGGTGRTGELFF.